This TCR beta chain was sequenced in a study of T cell responses to AZD1222 COVID-19 vaccine. TCRdb keeps only in-frame clones here, not all; method: immunoSEQ multiplex PCR. The repertoire includes about 130,000 clones, about nine tenths of them detected once, and approximately 20% sits in the top ten. The CDR3 loop spans 13 amino acids. Per germline, CDR1 MDHEN and CDR2 SYDVKM. V lost 4 bases and J 6 bases, leaving 13 bases between the germline ends. The sequences come from peripheral blood, collected on day 0 of AZD1222 vaccination. This sequence joins TRBV28 and TRBJ2-7, with D unclear. This clonotype was sampled from an adult in good health. The DNA for the CDR3 is TGTGCCAGCAGTTACCGACGAACCACCGAGCAGTACTTC. Translation gives CASSYRRTTEQYF.